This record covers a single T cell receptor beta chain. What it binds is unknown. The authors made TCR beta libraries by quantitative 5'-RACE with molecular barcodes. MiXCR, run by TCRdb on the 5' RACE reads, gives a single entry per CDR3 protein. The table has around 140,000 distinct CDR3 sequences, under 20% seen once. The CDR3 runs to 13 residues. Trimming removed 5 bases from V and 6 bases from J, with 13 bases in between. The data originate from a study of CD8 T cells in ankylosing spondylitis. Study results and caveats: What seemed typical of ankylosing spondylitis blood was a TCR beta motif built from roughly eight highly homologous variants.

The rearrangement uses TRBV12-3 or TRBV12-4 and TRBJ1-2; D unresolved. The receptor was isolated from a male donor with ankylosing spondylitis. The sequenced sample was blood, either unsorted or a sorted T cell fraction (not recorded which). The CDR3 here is CASSQNPRDGYTF. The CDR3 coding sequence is TGTGCCAGCAGTCAGAATCCCCGGGATGGCTACACCTTC.